A single sample is the source of the 3 T cell receptor beta chains below, sequenced in a study of blood T cell repertoires in COVID-19. Assay used: immunoSEQ multiplex PCR; TCRdb lists only in-frame clones, some missing. The data hold 280,000 or so clones, with around 88% observed a single time. The material sequenced was PBMCs or T cells enriched from blood (not recorded which). Receptors were obtained from a woman aged 40 to 50 who had recovered from COVID-19.

The J gene is TRBJ2-1, the V gene TRBV6-6, with TRBD2 matching 14 bases. This CDR3 has 20 amino acids. In germline, CDR1 is MNHNY, CDR2 SVGAGI (reference sequence). J was trimmed by 0 bases and V by 5 bases; bases with no gene match: 12. The CDR3 spells CASSPLRGLAGESSYNEQFF. The CDR3 DNA reads TGTGCCAGCAGTCCCCTTAGGGGACTAGCGGGAGAGAGCTCCTACAATGAGCAGTTCTTC.

This clone was observed a few times. The V gene is TRBV15, the J gene TRBJ2-7, with D perhaps matching TRBD1 (5 bases). Germline V CDR1 and CDR2: LNHNV, YYDKDF (reference sequence). The CDR3 is made up of 14 amino acids. V lost 3 bases and J 3 bases, leaving 12 bases between the germline ends. The CDR3 reads CATSSVTGIYEQYF. The CDR3 DNA follows: TGTGCCACCAGCAGTGTAACAGGTATCTACGAGCAGTACTTC.

V and J are TRBV15 and TRBJ1-5; 9 bases agree with TRBD1. V was pared by 3 bases and J by 1 base, with 4 bases of the junction left unmatched. The germline V gene has CDR1 LNHNV and CDR2 YYDKDF (reference sequence). This CDR3 has 16 residues. The CDR3 region is CATSSRDRGSNQPQHF. CDR3 DNA: TGTGCCACCAGCAGCCGCGACAGGGGGAGCAATCAGCCCCAGCATTTT.